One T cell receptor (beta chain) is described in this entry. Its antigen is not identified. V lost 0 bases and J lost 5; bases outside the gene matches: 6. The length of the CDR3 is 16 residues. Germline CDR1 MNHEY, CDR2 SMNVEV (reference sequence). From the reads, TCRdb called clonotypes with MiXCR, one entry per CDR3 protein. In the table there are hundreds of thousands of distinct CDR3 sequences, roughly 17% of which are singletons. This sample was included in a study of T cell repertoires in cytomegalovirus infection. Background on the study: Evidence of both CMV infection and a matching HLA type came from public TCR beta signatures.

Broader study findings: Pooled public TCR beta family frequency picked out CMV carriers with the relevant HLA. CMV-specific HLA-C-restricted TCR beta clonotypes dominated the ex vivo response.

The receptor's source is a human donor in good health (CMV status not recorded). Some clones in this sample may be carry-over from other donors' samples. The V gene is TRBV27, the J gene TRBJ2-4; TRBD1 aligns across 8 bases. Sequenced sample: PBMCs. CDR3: CASSLSSGGAQNIQYF. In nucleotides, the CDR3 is TGTGCCAGCAGTTTATCTTCAGGGGGCGCACAAAACATTCAGTACTTC.